The 2 T cell receptor beta chains given below trace back to one sample, sequenced in a study of OX40 agonist ivuxolimab in advanced cancers. Assay: immunoSEQ multiplex PCR; the TCRdb copy retains only in-frame clones and omits some. The sample includes 67,000 or so clones, approximately 80% of them seen just once. Sequenced here: CD4+ or CD8+ T cells sorted from blood, sampled in a trial of the OX40 agonist ivuxolimab. These receptors all stem from an adult with an advanced solid tumor such as melanoma, head and neck, liver or kidney cancer.

This clone was found a few times. This chain links TRBV5-4 with TRBJ2-7, with 10 positions matching TRBD2. The V and J ends lost 6 bases and 4 bases, in that order; junction bases with no gene match: 10. This CDR3 contains 15 residues. Germline CDR1 and CDR2: SGHNT and YYREEE (reference sequence). The CDR3 spells CASTFGPSGRYEQYF. CDR3 DNA: TGTGCCAGCACCTTTGGTCCTAGCGGGAGATACGAGCAGTACTTC.

This chain uses TRBV11-2 with TRBJ1-1, with 10 positions matching TRBD1. Germline trimming cut 5 bases from V and 0 bases from J; bases unmatched to any gene: 6. The V gene's germline CDR1 is SGHAT and CDR2 FQNNGV. The CDR3 length is 16 residues. CDR3 loop: CASSAGDRGMNTEAFF. Here the CDR3 DNA reads TGTGCCAGCAGCGCAGGGGACAGGGGCATGAACACTGAAGCTTTCTTT.